These 25 T cell receptor beta chains share one sample of origin, sequenced in a study of CD8+CD57+ T cells in acquired aplastic anemia (dated by TCRdb to about 2018). Flow cytometry had shown CD8+CD57+ cell expansion in the patients selected for sequencing. Sequencing used an Illumina HiSeq 2000. Genomic DNA was used as template for profiling of TCR beta VDJ combinations and CDR3 sequences. TCRdb reran the public reads through fastp at Q25 and MiXCR, keeping productive beta chains. For every CDR3 protein sequence, its rows merge into one entry that carries the most common genes and DNA. This sample comprises 200,000 or so distinct CDR3 sequences, 60% to 80% of them detected only once. The ten largest make up about three fifths of the sample. Material: sorted CD4+, CD8+, or CD8+CD57+ T cells (not recorded which) from PBMCs. Receptor source: a human donor with aplastic anemia.

This chain joins TRBV7-2 and TRBJ2-5, with 7 nucleotides matching TRBD2. Germline trimming cut 4 bases from V and 4 bases from J; bases unmatched to any gene: 6. The CDR3 length is 14 residues. Germline V gene data show CDR1 as SGHTA and CDR2 as FQGNSA. The CDR3 DNA sequence: TGTGCCAGCAGCTCCGGACTAGTAGGAGAGACCCAGTACTTC. This encodes CASSSGLVGETQYF.

This clonotype was picked up a small number of times. The chain uses TRBV7-3 and TRBJ1-2; D unresolved. Trimming removed 5 bases from V and 3 bases from J, with 13 bases in between. The CDR3 is 14 residues long. From germline, CDR1 is SGHTA and CDR2 FQGTGA. CDR3 nucleotide sequence: TGTGCCAGCAGCGCGAATATGCTGGACTATGGCTACACCTTC. Protein product: CASSANMLDYGYTF.

The CDR3 reads CSVFGLDVTDTQYF. CDR3 sequence (DNA): TGCAGCGTATTCGGACTGGATGTGACAGATACGCAGTATTTT. The chain links TRBV29-1 to TRBJ2-3; D possibly corresponds to TRBD2 (5 bases). Germline lookup yields CDR1 SQVTM and CDR2 ANQGSEA. The CDR3 consists of 14 residues. The V end lost 6 bases, the J end lost 3 bases, and 16 bases lay between the germline ends.

The gene calls are TRBV2 and TRBJ2-7; possibly TRBD2 for D (6 bases). Germline CDR1 is SNHLY and CDR2 is FYNNEI. V was trimmed by 3 bases and J by 6 bases, leaving 12 bases between them. There are 13 residues in the CDR3. The CDR3 DNA sequence: TGTGCCAGCAGTGACAGTAGGAGGGGCGAGCAGTACTTC. Translated, it gives CASSDSRRGEQYF. Filled out from reference TRBV2 and TRBJ2-7, the complete variable domain reads EPEVTQTPSHQVTQMGQEVILRCVPISNHLYFYWYRQILGQKVEFLVSFYNNEISEKSEIFDDQFSVERPDGSNFTLKIRSTKLEDSAMYFCASSDSRRGEQYFGPGTRLTVT.

This clonotype appeared a single time. The V and J genes are TRBV2 and TRBJ2-5; 8 bases fit TRBD2. The V and J ends lost 10 bases and 5 bases, in that order; junction bases with no gene match: 9. CDR1 and CDR2 from the germline V gene are SNHLY and FYNNEI. The CDR3 has 13 amino acids. The CDR3: CATAGGRWETQYF. CDR3 bases: TGTGCCACCGCCGGCGGGAGGTGGGAGACCCAGTACTTC.

As for this clonotype: An end of the junction differs from the germline gene, which may be a read error. The V gene is TRBV6-6, the J gene TRBJ2-7, with D perhaps being TRBD1 or TRBD2 (5 bases each). There are 11 residues in the CDR3. Germline V gene lookup returns CDR1 MNHNY and CDR2 SVGAGI (reference sequence). CDR3 residues: CASTFRDEQCF. The CDR3 DNA follows: TGTGCCAGCACCTTCCGGGACGAGCAGTGCTTC.

V and J are TRBV7-6 and TRBJ2-3, with D perhaps given as TRBD1 or TRBD2 (6 bases each). The V gene's germline CDR1 is SGHVS and CDR2 FNYEAQ. The length of the CDR3 is 15 residues. With 5 bases removed from V and 2 bases from J, the gap between germline ends came to 14 bases. The CDR3 coding sequence is TGTGCCAGCAGCCACGGGGGACAAATCACAGATACGCAGTATTTT. It specifies CASSHGGQITDTQYF.

The sample holds a few counts of this clonotype. The chain combines TRBV15 with TRBJ1-4; TRBD1 is a possible D gene (6 bases). V lost 0 bases, J lost 8 bases, and 16 bases lay in between. Germline lookup yields CDR1 LNHNV and CDR2 YYDKDF (reference sequence). The CDR3 covers 16 residues. Here the CDR3 DNA reads TGTGCCACCAGCAGAGATAGGTCGGCCCAGGGGGAAAAACTGTTTTTT. Translating gives CATSRDRSAQGEKLFF.

V usage is TRBV2 and J usage is TRBJ2-3; 7 bases line up with TRBD1. After removal of 7 bases from V and 4 bases from J, the junction contained 5 bases not matched to a gene. The CDR3 totals 13 residues. CDR1 and CDR2 (germline): SNHLY, FYNNEI. The DNA of the CDR3 is TGTGCCAGCAAGGAGGACAGGCCAGATACGCAGTATTTT. This gives the protein CASKEDRPDTQYF.

V gene TRBV5-1 combines with J gene TRBJ2-1; TRBD1 agrees at 9 bases. Per germline, CDR1 SGHRS and CDR2 YFSETQ. V lost 6 bases to trimming and J lost 6 bases; unmatched junction nucleotides: 10. The CDR3 contains 15 residues. DNA for the CDR3: TGCGCCAGCACCTTAAGGACAGGGGAAGCCAATGAGCAGTTCTTC. Its translation is CASTLRTGEANEQFF.

This sequence joins TRBV11-2 and TRBJ2-1; D not resolved. This CDR3 is built from 13 residues. Germline V CDR1 and CDR2: SGHAT, FQNNGV. V lost 2 bases and J lost 5, with 7 bases in between. CDR3 sequence reads: CASSLSPNNEQFF. Written as DNA, the CDR3 is TGTGCCAGCAGCTTATCACCAAACAATGAGCAGTTCTTC.

The chain carries TRBV10-3 and TRBJ2-7; TRBD1 matches at 7 bases. Germline CDR1 and CDR2: ENHRY and SYGVKD. Trimming took 2 bases from V and 2 from J; bases not matched to a gene: 9. The CDR3 is 16 residues long. CDR3 nucleotides: TGTGCCATCAGTGAGAAAGGACAGGTTAGGGCCTACGAGCAGTACTTC. Its protein is CAISEKGQVRAYEQYF.

V usage is TRBV5-6 and J usage is TRBJ1-1; no definite D call. Deletions cut 0 bases from V and 1 base from J, with 7 bases between. The length of the CDR3 is 14 residues. Germline-derived CDR1 and CDR2 are SGHDT and YYEEEE. The CDR3 region has the DNA TGTGCCAGCAGCTTGGCAACCACGAACACTGAAGCTTTCTTT. Encoded protein: CASSLATTNTEAFF.

This clonotype was observed a few times. The chain has TRBV24-1 and TRBJ2-7, with 8 bases aligning to TRBD1. V shed 2 bases, J shed 5 bases, and the junction held 10 bases outside the gene matches. CDR3 length: 16 residues. The V gene's germline CDR1 is KGHDR and CDR2 SFDVKD. The CDR3 DNA sequence: TGTGCCACCAGTGATTACACCGGGACAGGTAGCCACGAGCAGTACTTC. Translation: CATSDYTGTGSHEQYF.

This clonotype was found many times. The CDR3 loop reads CASSLRGGPTDTQYF. The CDR3 DNA sequence: TGTGCCAGCAGCTTACGGGGGGGGCCCACAGATACGCAGTATTTT. This chain connects TRBV7-3 to TRBJ2-3; TRBD2 matches at 8 bases. CDR1 is SGHTA, CDR2 FQGTGA, per germline. The junction had 3 bases not matched to a gene; V was cut back by 2 bases and J by 2 bases. CDR3 size: 15 residues.

The chain carries TRBV15 and TRBJ2-7; 9 nucleotides align to TRBD1. Germline V CDR1 and CDR2: LNHNV, YYDKDF (reference sequence). This CDR3 is 17 amino acids long. V shed 3 bases, J shed 3 bases, and the junction held 12 bases outside the gene matches. The CDR3 sequence is CATSSSPDGTGFYEQYF. CDR3 coding DNA: TGTGCCACCAGCAGCTCACCGGACGGGACAGGGTTCTACGAGCAGTACTTC.

This chain connects TRBV7-9 to TRBJ1-2, with a possible D match to TRBD1 (6 bases). Trimming took 1 base from V and 5 from J, leaving 11 bases between them. The V gene's germline CDR1 is SEHNR and CDR2 FQNEAQ (reference sequence). The CDR3 sequence is 14 residues long. CDR3 in amino acids: CASSLGGGGYGYTF. The CDR3 coding sequence is TGTGCCAGCAGCTTAGGAGGGGGAGGATATGGCTACACCTTC.

The chain couples TRBV29-1 to TRBJ1-2; TRBD1 matches 9 bases. Trimming removed 7 bases from V and 2 bases from J; junction bases left unmatched: 2. Per germline, CDR1 SQVTM and CDR2 ANQGSEA. This CDR3 contains 12 residues. CDR3: CSAGQGNYGYTF. The DNA for the CDR3 is TGCAGCGCGGGACAGGGAAACTATGGCTACACCTTC.

The chain carries TRBV7-6 and TRBJ1-5; perhaps TRBD1 as D (5 bases). Germline CDR1 reads SGHVS; CDR2 reads FNYEAQ. This CDR3 is built from 14 residues. Trimming took off 0 bases at V and 7 bases at J, with 10 bases between the two ends. CDR3 DNA: TGTGCCAGCAGCTTAGCGCTGGGGGACCAGCCCCAGCATTTT. It codes for CASSLALGDQPQHF. Complete variable domain (other parts from reference TRBV7-6 and TRBJ1-5): GAGVSQSPRYKVTKRGQDVALRCDPISGHVSLYWYRQALGQGPEFLTYFNYEAQQDKSGLPNDRFSAERPEGSISTLTIQRTEQRDSAMYRCASSLALGDQPQHFGDGTRLSIL.

The chain links TRBV9 to TRBJ2-7, with TRBD1 matching 8 bases. Germline V lookup: CDR1 SGDLS, CDR2 YYNGEE. J gave up 5 bases and V 4 bases, and 8 bases lay outside the gene matches. This CDR3 has 14 residues. CDR3 region: CASSPRTGTHEQYF. DNA of the CDR3: TGTGCCAGCAGCCCAAGGACAGGGACCCACGAGCAGTACTTC.

The J gene is TRBJ2-5, the V gene TRBV7-6; 14 nucleotides agree with TRBD2. Germline CDR1 SGHVS, CDR2 FNYEAQ. This CDR3 is 17 amino acids long. Losses at the gene ends were 4 bases for V and 5 bases for J; bases not matched to a gene: 9. CDR3 sequence: CASSSGTSGGPSETQYF. CDR3 in DNA: TGTGCCAGCAGCTCAGGGACTAGCGGGGGCCCAAGCGAGACCCAGTACTTC.

The V call is TRBV7-9, the J call TRBJ1-1; TRBD1 agrees at 10 bases. Germline V gene data show CDR1 as SEHNR and CDR2 as FQNEAQ (reference sequence). V lost 4 bases to trimming and J lost 3 bases; unmatched junction nucleotides: 14. The CDR3 loop spans 18 amino acids. The CDR3 is CASSSLGTGVRKDTEAFF. CDR3 DNA: TGTGCCAGCAGCTCCTTGGGGACAGGGGTTCGTAAGGACACTGAAGCTTTCTTT.

The chain couples TRBV7-9 to TRBJ2-7; D ambiguous. V was shortened by 2 bases and J by 0 bases, with 14 bases between the two germline ends. Germline values: CDR1 SEHNR, CDR2 FQNEAQ (reference sequence). The CDR3 is 16 residues long. CDR3 in DNA: TGTGCCAGCAGCTTAAGTCTAACGCAGAGCTCCTACGAGCAGTACTTC. Encoded protein: CASSLSLTQSSYEQYF.

This clonotype was seen a handful of times. This rearrangement joins TRBV15 to TRBJ1-1, with 9 bases matching TRBD1. This CDR3 is built from 16 residues. V dropped 3 bases and J dropped 3; count of bases not matched to a gene: 8. Per the germline V gene, CDR1 is LNHNV and CDR2 is YYDKDF (reference sequence). CDR3 loop: CATSSPRTGADTEAFF. DNA for the CDR3: TGTGCCACCAGCAGCCCCAGGACAGGGGCGGACACTGAAGCTTTCTTT. The full variable domain, in which reference TRBV15 and TRBJ1-1 provide the parts outside the CDR3, is DAMVIQNPRYQVTQFGKPVTLSCSQTLNHNVMYWYQQKSSQAPKLLFHYYDKDFNNEADTPDNFQSRRPNTSFCFLDIRSPGLGDTAMYLCATSSPRTGADTEAFFGQGTRLTVV.

This rearrangement joins TRBV24-1 to TRBJ2-3, with D perhaps TRBD2 (5 bases). This CDR3 has 13 residues. Germline V gene lookup returns CDR1 KGHDR and CDR2 SFDVKD. Between the trimmed V and J ends, which lost 5 bases and 14 bases, there was a span of 19 bases. The CDR3 sequence: CATSVSEGGKRYF. The CDR3 bases are TGTGCCACCAGTGTCTCAGAGGGTGGAAAGCGGTATTTT.